This TCR beta chain was recorded in a study of immune heterogeneity within non-small cell lung tumors. Bulk tumor genomic DNA constituted the template, at 550 to 750 ng per sample. Widely spaced biopsies, several per primary tumor, were obtained at surgery. Undergoing curative surgery were patients whose non-small cell lung cancer was untreated and newly diagnosed. Donation came from patients with newly diagnosed non-small cell lung cancer who were having surgery with curative intent. Many counts were recorded for this clonotype. The TCR beta CDR3 region underwent multiplex PCR amplification with 32 V and 13 J primers. TCRdb re-derived calls from the multiplex PCR reads in MiXCR, one entry per CDR3 protein. The profile shows over 12,000 distinct CDR3 sequences, about 30% of them singletons. Sequencing was done on a sample of lung tumor tissue. The receptor was derived from a middle-aged man with non-small cell lung cancer.

This CDR3 reads CASSLEAGNEQYF. CDR3 nucleotides: TGTGCCAGCAGCTTGGAAGCCGGCAACGAGCAGTACTTC. This rearrangement joins TRBV5-4 to TRBJ2-7; the D is unclear. Germline loops: CDR1 SGHNT, CDR2 YYREEE (reference sequence). CDR3 length: 13 residues. Trimming stripped 0 bases from V and 5 bases from J, with 9 bases between. Looking up the rest from reference TRBV5-4 and TRBJ2-7 gives the full variable domain: ETGVTQSPTHLIKTRGQQVTLRCSSQSGHNTVSWYQQALGQGPQFIFQYYREEENGRGNFPPRFSGLQFPNYSSELNVNALELDDSALYLCASSLEAGNEQYFGPGTRLTVT.